The 20 T cell receptor beta chains below were found in one sample sequenced in a study of regulatory dendritic cells for organ transplantation. Some clones are missing from TCRdb's copy, which holds only in-frame ones; the method was immunoSEQ multiplex PCR. This sample yields around 10,000 clones, of which just over 70% are seen a single time; under 20% belongs to the top ten. The sample was memory CD8+ T cells from blood. Specified subset: CD45RO+ memory T cells. These receptors all stem from a human donor in good health.

The CDR3, as DNA: TGTGCCAGCAGCTTAGCGGGACAGGGAATAACCTATGGCTACACCTTC. This sequence encodes CASSLAGQGITYGYTF. The chain carries TRBV7-9 and TRBJ1-2; 9 bases are shared with TRBD1. The germline gives CDR1 SEHNR, CDR2 FQNEAQ (reference sequence). Trimming cost V 0 bases and J 4 bases; bases outside gene matches: 6. The CDR3 covers 16 residues.

As regards this clone: An end of the junction does not agree with germline; a read error may underlie this. The same CDR3 is also encoded by other DNA sequences in this sample. The V and J genes are TRBV7-2 and TRBJ2-7; tentative D call: TRBD1 (6 bases). The CDR3 has 15 residues. The germline CDR1 and CDR2 sequences are SGHTA and FQGNSA. The CDR3 nucleotides read TGCGCCAGCAGCCAAGTAGGAGCAGGGGAACACGAGCAGTACTTC. This codes for CASSQVGAGEHEQYF.

The chain uses TRBV27 and TRBJ1-2; possibly TRBD1 for D (5 bases). CDR1 MNHEY and CDR2 SMNVEV come from the germline V gene (reference sequence). V was shortened by 1 base and J by 1 base, with 7 bases between the two germline ends. The CDR3 loop spans 14 amino acids. CDR3 protein: CASSLFQGNYGYTF. The CDR3, as DNA: TGTGCCAGCAGTTTATTCCAGGGTAACTATGGCTACACCTTC.

V and J are TRBV4-3 and TRBJ1-1; the D is unclear. CDR1 is LGHNA, CDR2 YSLEER, per germline. V dropped 1 base and J dropped 8 bases, with 14 bases sitting between them. The CDR3 length is 14 residues. The CDR3, as DNA: TGCGCCAGCAGCCAAGTGACACCTCCCCTGGAAGCTTTCTTT. This translates into CASSQVTPPLEAFF.

V is TRBV29-1 and J is TRBJ2-7; perhaps TRBD1 as D (5 bases). The CDR3 contains 15 residues. Germline assignment: CDR1 SQVTM and CDR2 ANQGSEA. V gave up 8 bases and J gave up 1 base, with 21 bases separating them. In nucleotides, the CDR3 is TGCAGCCTTGCTCCCCAGACAGCCTTATCCTACGAGCAGTACTTC. Translated: CSLAPQTALSYEQYF.

The chain uses TRBV4-2 and TRBJ2-3; the match to TRBD1 covers 12 bases. The CDR3 sequence is 17 residues long. J was trimmed by 7 bases and V by 2 bases; bases with no gene match: 10. Germline CDR1 reads LGHNA; CDR2 reads YNFKEQ. The CDR3: CASSQNSGQGAWNTQYF. For the CDR3, the DNA is TGTGCCAGCAGCCAAAACTCGGGACAGGGGGCGTGGAATACGCAGTATTTT.

CDR3 loop: CASSVADSYGYTF. In DNA, the CDR3 is TGTGCCAGCAGCGTAGCTGACAGCTATGGCTACACCTTC. The rearrangement uses TRBV9 and TRBJ1-2; D is perhaps TRBD1 (5 bases). The ends were cut back, 0 bases at V and 4 bases at J, with 7 bases in the middle. Germline CDR1 SGDLS, CDR2 YYNGEE. CDR3 length: 13 residues. The whole variable domain, filled in from reference TRBV9 and TRBJ1-2, reads DSGVTQTPKHLITATGQRVTLRCSPRSGDLSVYWYQQSLDQGLQFLIQYYNGEERAKGNILERFSAQQFPDLHSELNLSSLELGDSALYFCASSVADSYGYTFGSGTRLTVV.

This chain links TRBV7-3 with TRBJ2-2; D is unresolved. Germline CDR1 is SGHTA and CDR2 is FQGTGA. The CDR3 has 12 amino acids. Trimming stripped 4 bases from V and 6 bases from J, with 6 bases between. CDR3 loop: CASSSLPGELFF. DNA for the CDR3: TGTGCCAGCAGCTCCCTCCCCGGGGAGCTGTTTTTT.

This chain connects TRBV15 to TRBJ2-5, with D possibly matching TRBD2 (5 bases). The J call is in doubt because the DNA end fits TRBJ2-7 better. Germline lookup yields CDR1 LNHNV and CDR2 YYDKDF (reference sequence). This CDR3 region has 14 residues. CDR3 DNA sequence: TGTGCCACCAGCATAGGTACGGGGTACTACGAGCAGTACTTC. It codes for CATSIGTGYYEQYF.

This chain connects TRBV28 to TRBJ2-7; 7 nucleotides match TRBD2. The trim removed 3 bases at V and 5 bases at J, leaving 7 bases unmatched. Germline CDR1 is MDHEN and CDR2 is SYDVKM. The CDR3 sequence is 14 residues long. The CDR3 region has the DNA TGTGCCAGCAGTTTGGCGGGAGACGCCGACGAGCAGTACTTC. Translated: CASSLAGDADEQYF.

The J gene is TRBJ1-1, the V gene TRBV4-3; 8 bases align to TRBD1. The CDR3 length is 15 residues. Trimming cost V 3 bases and J 1 base; bases outside gene matches: 4. Germline assignment: CDR1 LGHNA and CDR2 YSLEER. CDR3 DNA sequence: TGCGCCAGCAGCCACACAGGGGGGCCGAACACTGAAGCTTTCTTT. Its protein is CASSHTGGPNTEAFF.

This chain uses TRBV9 with TRBJ1-2, with D tentatively TRBD1 (5 bases). This CDR3 spans 13 amino acids. The germline V gene has CDR1 SGDLS and CDR2 YYNGEE. Between the trimmed V and J ends, which lost 1 base and 8 bases, there was a span of 12 bases. CDR3 region: CASSVTFRGGYTF. CDR3 DNA sequence: TGTGCCAGCAGCGTAACCTTTAGGGGCGGCTACACCTTC.

The chain is built from TRBV27 and TRBJ2-5; TRBD1 matches at 7 bases. The DNA end lines up better with TRBJ2-7; the J call may be wrong. CDR1 and CDR2 from the germline V gene are MNHEY and SMNVEV (reference sequence). The length of the CDR3 is 14 residues. The CDR3 sequence is CASGHPGQIYEQYF. CDR3 sequence (DNA): TGTGCCAGCGGACACCCGGGACAGATCTACGAGCAGTACTTC.

The chain employs TRBV10-2 and TRBJ2-7; the D call may be TRBD1 or TRBD2 (5 bases each). The V end was cut by 5 bases, the J end by 6 bases, with 14 bases between. The CDR3 totals 13 residues. Germline loops: CDR1 WSHSY, CDR2 SAAADI. The CDR3 sequence: CASSHGLGVEQYF. The CDR3 coding sequence is TGCGCCAGCAGTCATGGGTTGGGGGTCGAGCAGTACTTC.

The chain has TRBV27 and TRBJ2-2; TRBD1 aligns across 7 bases. With 5 bases clipped from V and 4 bases from J, the junction kept 4 bases outside the gene matches. Germline V gene sequence: CDR1 MNHEY, CDR2 SMNVEV (reference sequence). This CDR3 has 14 amino acids. CDR3 in DNA: TGTGCCAGCAGTCCGGGACAGACCACCGGGGAGCTGTTTTTT. Protein sequence: CASSPGQTTGELFF.

The chain is built from TRBV14 and TRBJ1-1, with D possibly being TRBD1 (5 bases). The CDR3 runs to 15 residues. Germline CDR1 and CDR2: SGHDN and FVKESK. V lost 1 base, J lost 5 bases, and 14 bases lay in between. The DNA of the CDR3 is TGTGCCAGCAGCCAAGGGGCAGGGCTGGGAACTGAAGCTTTCTTT. As protein: CASSQGAGLGTEAFF.

This sequence joins TRBV4-2 and TRBJ2-2; maybe TRBD2 (5 bases). Germline loops: CDR1 LGHNA, CDR2 YNFKEQ. The CDR3 spans 16 residues. V gave up 1 base and J gave up 0 bases, with 9 bases separating them. The CDR3 loop reads CASSQVREPNTGELFF. DNA of the CDR3: TGTGCCAGCAGCCAAGTCCGGGAACCGAACACCGGGGAGCTGTTTTTT.

The chain is built from TRBV18 and TRBJ1-1; unclear D gene. This CDR3 comprises 14 residues. Trimming left V 3 bases short and J 3 bases short, with 11 bases between. The germline V gene has CDR1 KGHSH and CDR2 LQKENI. This CDR3 is CASSPPGFDTEAFF. CDR3 in DNA: TGTGCCAGCTCACCCCCAGGCTTTGACACTGAAGCTTTCTTT.

This clone was observed once. Mismatch with germline at one junction end may stem from a read error. This rearrangement joins TRBV7-7 to TRBJ2-7, with TRBD1 identical over 8 bases. The germline gives CDR1 SSHAT, CDR2 FNYEAQ (reference sequence). This CDR3 contains 17 residues. In DNA, the CDR3 is TGTGCTAGCAGCTCCTTGCACCCGGGACAGGCGCCTTGTGAGCAGTACTTC. Protein: CASSSLHPGQAPCEQYF.

The V and J genes are TRBV7-3 and TRBJ1-3; no clear D gene. V shed 2 bases and J shed 2 bases, with 16 bases lying between them. Germline values: CDR1 SGHTA, CDR2 FQGTGA. The CDR3 spans 17 residues. The CDR3 nucleotides read TGTGCCAGCAGCTTATATCCCGGGATCCGGCCTGGAAACACCATATATTTT. Residues: CASSLYPGIRPGNTIYF.